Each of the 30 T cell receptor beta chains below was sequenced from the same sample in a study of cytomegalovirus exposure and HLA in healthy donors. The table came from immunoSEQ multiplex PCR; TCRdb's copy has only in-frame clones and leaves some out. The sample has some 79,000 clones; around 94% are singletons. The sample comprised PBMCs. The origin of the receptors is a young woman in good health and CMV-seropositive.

The CDR3 sequence: CASSDGGRSQPQHF. The CDR3 DNA reads TGTGCCAGCAGTGATGGGGGCCGTAGTCAGCCCCAGCATTTT. The chain couples TRBV6-4 to TRBJ1-5; a possible D gene is TRBD1 (6 bases). V lost 3 bases, J lost 6 bases, and 12 bases lay in between. CDR3 length: 14 amino acids. The germline CDR1 and CDR2 sequences are MRHNA and SNTAGT.

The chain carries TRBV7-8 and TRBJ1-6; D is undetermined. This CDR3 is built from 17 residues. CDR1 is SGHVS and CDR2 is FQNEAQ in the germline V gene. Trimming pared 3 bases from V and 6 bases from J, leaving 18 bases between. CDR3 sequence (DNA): TGTGCCAGCAGCTTGAGGAGGGCGGTTTTATGTAATTCACCCCTCCACTTT. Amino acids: CASSLRRAVLCNSPLHF.

The CDR3: CASTRTVLAQGGEQFF. The CDR3 nucleotides read TGTGCCAGCACCAGGACAGTCTTGGCCCAGGGGGGTGAGCAGTTCTTC. The gene calls are TRBV7-2 and TRBJ2-1; D might be TRBD1 (7 bases). The CDR3 runs 16 residues. V was pared by 7 bases and J by 9 bases, with 25 bases between. Germline CDR1 and CDR2: SGHTA and FQGNSA.

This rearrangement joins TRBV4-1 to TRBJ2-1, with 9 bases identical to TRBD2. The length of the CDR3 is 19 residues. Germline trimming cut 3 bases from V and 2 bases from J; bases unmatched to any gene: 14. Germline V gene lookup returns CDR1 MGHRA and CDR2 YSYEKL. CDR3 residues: CASSHLGVPGTSTYNEQFF. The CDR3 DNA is TGCGCCAGCAGCCACTTAGGGGTTCCCGGGACTAGCACCTACAATGAGCAGTTCTTC.

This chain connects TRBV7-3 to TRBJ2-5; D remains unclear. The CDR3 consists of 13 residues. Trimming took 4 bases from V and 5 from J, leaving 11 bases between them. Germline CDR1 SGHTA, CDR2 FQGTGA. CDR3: CASSSKNWETQYF. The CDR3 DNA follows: TGTGCCAGCAGCTCTAAGAATTGGGAGACCCAGTACTTC.

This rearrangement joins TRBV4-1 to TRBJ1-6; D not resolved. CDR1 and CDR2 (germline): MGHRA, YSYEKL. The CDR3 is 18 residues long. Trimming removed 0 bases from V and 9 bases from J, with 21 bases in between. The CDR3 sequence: CASSQEFQIWGGGSPLHF. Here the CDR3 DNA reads TGCGCCAGCAGCCAAGAGTTTCAGATTTGGGGAGGTGGTTCACCCCTCCACTTT.

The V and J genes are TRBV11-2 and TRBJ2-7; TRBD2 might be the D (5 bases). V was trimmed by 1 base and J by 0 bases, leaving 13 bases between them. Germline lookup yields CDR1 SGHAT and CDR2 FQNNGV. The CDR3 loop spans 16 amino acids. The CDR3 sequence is CASSLGTGWSSYEQYF. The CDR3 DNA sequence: TGTGCCAGCAGCTTAGGTACGGGGTGGAGCTCCTACGAGCAGTACTTC.

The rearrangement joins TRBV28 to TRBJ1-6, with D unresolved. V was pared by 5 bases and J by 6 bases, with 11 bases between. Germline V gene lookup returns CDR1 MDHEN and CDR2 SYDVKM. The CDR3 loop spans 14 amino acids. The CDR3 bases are TGTGCCAGCAGTCGGACTCGGGCTAATTCACCCCTCCACTTT. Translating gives CASSRTRANSPLHF.

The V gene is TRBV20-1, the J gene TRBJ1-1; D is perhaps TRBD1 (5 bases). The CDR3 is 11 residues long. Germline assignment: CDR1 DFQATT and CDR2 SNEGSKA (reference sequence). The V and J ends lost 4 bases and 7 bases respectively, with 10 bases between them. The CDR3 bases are TGCAGTGCTAAAAACAGGTTTGAAGCTTTCTTT. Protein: CSAKNRFEAFF.

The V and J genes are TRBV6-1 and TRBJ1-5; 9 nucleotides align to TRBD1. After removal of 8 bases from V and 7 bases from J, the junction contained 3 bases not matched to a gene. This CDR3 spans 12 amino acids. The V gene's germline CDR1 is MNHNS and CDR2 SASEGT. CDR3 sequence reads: CASSTGGQPQHF. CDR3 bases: TGTGCCAGCTCGACAGGGGGGCAGCCCCAGCATTTT.

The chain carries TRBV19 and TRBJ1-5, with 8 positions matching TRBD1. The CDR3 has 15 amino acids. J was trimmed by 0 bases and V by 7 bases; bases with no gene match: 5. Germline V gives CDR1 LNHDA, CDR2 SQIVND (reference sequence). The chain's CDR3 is CASNQGAYSNQPQHF. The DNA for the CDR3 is TGTGCCAGTAACCAGGGGGCTTATAGCAATCAGCCCCAGCATTTT.

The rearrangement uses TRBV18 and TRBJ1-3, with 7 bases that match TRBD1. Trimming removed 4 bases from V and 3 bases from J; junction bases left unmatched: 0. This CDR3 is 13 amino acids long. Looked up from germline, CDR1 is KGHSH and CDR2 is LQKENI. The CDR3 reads CASSRDSGNTIYF. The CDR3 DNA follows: TGTGCCAGCTCACGGGACAGTGGAAACACCATATATTTT.

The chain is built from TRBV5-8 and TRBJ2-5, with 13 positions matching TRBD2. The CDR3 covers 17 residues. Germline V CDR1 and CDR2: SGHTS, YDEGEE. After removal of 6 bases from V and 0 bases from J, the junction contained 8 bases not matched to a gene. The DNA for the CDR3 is TGTGCCAGCAAAGGGACTAGCGGGGACATGTACCAAGAGACCCAGTACTTC. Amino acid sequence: CASKGTSGDMYQETQYF.

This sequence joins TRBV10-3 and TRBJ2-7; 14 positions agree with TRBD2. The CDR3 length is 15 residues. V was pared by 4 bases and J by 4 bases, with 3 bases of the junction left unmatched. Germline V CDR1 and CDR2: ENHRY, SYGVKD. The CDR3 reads CAISAGTSGGYEQYF. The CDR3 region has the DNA TGTGCCATCAGTGCCGGGACTAGCGGGGGTTACGAGCAGTACTTC.

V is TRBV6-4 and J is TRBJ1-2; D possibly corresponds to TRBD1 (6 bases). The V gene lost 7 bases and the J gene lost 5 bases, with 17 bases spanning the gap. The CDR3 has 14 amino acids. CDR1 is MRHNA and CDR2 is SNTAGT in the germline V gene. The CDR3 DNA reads TGTGCCAGCACTGTCCCGGGGGGCGAGTATGGCTACACCTTC. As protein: CASTVPGGEYGYTF.

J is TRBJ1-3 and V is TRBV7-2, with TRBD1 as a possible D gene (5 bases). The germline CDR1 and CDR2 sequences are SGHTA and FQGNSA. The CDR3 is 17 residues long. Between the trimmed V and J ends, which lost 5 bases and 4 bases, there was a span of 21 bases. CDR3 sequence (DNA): TGTGCCAGCAGCAGACTTCCAGGGTCCAGAACCGGAAACACCATATATTTT. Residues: CASSRLPGSRTGNTIYF.

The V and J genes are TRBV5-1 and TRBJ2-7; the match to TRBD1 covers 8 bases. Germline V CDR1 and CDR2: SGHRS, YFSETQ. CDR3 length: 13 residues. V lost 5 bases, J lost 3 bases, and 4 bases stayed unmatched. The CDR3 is CASRKTGDYEQYF. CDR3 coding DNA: TGCGCCAGCAGAAAGACAGGGGACTACGAGCAGTACTTC.

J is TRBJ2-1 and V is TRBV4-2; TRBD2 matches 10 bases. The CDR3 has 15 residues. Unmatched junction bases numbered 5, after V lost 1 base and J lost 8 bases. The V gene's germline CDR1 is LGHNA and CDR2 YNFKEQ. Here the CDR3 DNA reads TGTGCCAGCAGCCAAGCGAGCGGGGGGGCCCATGAGCAGTTCTTC. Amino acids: CASSQASGGAHEQFF.

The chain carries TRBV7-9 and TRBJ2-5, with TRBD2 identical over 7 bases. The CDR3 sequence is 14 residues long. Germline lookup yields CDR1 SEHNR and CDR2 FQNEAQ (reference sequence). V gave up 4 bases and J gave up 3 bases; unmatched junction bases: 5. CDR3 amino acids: CASSSYREEETQYF. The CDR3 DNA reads TGTGCCAGCAGCTCCTACCGGGAGGAAGAGACCCAGTACTTC. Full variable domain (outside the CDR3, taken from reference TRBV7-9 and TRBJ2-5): DTGVSQNPRHKITKRGQNVTFRCDPISEHNRLYWYRQTLGQGPEFLTYFQNEAQLEKSRLLSDRFSAERPKGSFSTLEIQRTEQGDSAMYLCASSSYREEETQYFGPGTRLLVL.

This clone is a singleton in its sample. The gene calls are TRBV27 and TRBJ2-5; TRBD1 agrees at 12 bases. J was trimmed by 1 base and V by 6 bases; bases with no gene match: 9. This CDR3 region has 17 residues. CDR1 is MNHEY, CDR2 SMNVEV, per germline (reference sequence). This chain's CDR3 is CASSLLGDRGPQETQYF. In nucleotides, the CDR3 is TGTGCCAGCAGCCTCCTGGGGGACAGGGGGCCCCAAGAGACCCAGTACTTC.

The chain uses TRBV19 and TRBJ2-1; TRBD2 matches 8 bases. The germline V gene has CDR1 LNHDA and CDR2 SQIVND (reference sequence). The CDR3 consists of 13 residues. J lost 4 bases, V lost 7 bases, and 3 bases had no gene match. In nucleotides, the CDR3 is TGTGCCAGTATGGTAGCGGGGTACAATGAGCAGTTCTTC. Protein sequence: CASMVAGYNEQFF.

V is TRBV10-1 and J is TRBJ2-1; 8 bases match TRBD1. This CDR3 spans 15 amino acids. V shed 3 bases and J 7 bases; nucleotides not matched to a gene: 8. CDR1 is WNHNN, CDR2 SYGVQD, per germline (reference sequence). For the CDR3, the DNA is TGCGCCAGCAGTGATTGTGACAGGGGACAAAATGAGCAGTTCTTC. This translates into CASSDCDRGQNEQFF.

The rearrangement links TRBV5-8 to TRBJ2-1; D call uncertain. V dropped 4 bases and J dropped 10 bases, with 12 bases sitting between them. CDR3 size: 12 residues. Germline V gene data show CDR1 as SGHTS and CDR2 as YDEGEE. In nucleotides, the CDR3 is TGTGCCAGCAGCACAAGAACACCCGAGCAGTTCTTC. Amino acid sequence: CASSTRTPEQFF.

The CDR3 nucleotides are TGCGCCAGCAGCCAAGATAGCGGGAGGGATGAGCAGTTCTTC. It codes for CASSQDSGRDEQFF. This rearrangement joins TRBV4-3 to TRBJ2-1, with 11 bases aligning to TRBD2. Germline CDR1 reads LGHNA; CDR2 reads YSLEER. The CDR3 runs 14 residues. The junction had 0 bases not matched to a gene; V was cut back by 0 bases and J by 8 bases.

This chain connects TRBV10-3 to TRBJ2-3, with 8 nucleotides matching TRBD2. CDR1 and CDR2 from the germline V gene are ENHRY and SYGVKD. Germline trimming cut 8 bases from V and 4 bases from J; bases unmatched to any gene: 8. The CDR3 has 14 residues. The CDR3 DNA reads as TGTGCCATCGGTACGGGGGGGCCGGCAGATACGCAGTATTTT. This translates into CAIGTGGPADTQYF.

The CDR3 DNA sequence: TGTGCCAGCAGTTCGAGCGGGACCCACTTTCCCTACGAGCAGTACTTC. Translation: CASSSSGTHFPYEQYF. The chain uses TRBV6-6 and TRBJ2-7; 7 bases match TRBD2. The CDR3 extends over 16 amino acids. Trimming removed 4 bases from V and 2 bases from J; junction bases left unmatched: 11. Germline V lookup: CDR1 MNHNY, CDR2 SVGAGI (reference sequence).

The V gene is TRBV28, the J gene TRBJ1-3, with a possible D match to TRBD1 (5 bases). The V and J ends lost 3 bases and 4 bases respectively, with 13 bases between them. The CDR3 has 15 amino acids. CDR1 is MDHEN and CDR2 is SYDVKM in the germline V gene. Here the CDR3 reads CASSFSRVFGNTIYF. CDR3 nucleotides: TGTGCCAGCAGTTTTTCCAGGGTCTTCGGAAACACCATATATTTT.

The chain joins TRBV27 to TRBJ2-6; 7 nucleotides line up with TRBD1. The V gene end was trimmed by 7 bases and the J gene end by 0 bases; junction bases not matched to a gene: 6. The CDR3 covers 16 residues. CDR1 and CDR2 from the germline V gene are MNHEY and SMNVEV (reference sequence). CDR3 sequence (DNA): TGTGCCAGCAAATGGGACAGCAACTCTGGGGCCAACGTCCTGACTTTC. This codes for CASKWDSNSGANVLTF.

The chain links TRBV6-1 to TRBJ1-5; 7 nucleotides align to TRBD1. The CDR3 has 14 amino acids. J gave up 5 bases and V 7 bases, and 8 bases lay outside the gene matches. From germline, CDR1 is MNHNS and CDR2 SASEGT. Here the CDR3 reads CASKGGTEYQPQHF. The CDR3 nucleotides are TGTGCCAGCAAAGGGGGGACAGAGTATCAGCCCCAGCATTTT.

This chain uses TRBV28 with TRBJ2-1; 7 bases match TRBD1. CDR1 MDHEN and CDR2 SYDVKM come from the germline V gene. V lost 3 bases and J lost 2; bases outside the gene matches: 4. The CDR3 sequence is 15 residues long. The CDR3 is CASSFPTGTYNEQFF. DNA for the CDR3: TGTGCCAGCAGTTTCCCGACAGGGACCTACAATGAGCAGTTCTTC.